This paragraph reports one T cell receptor beta chain. The target antigen is unknown. Clones were read by immunoSEQ multiplex PCR, and TCRdb kept only the in-frame ones, dropping some. The sample lists 53,000 or so clones, over 75% occurring once. This sample is drawn from a study of PD-1 blockade in classical Hodgkin lymphoma. General study points: Baseline diversity in complete responders resembled that of newly diagnosed patients. Why repertoires differed is undefined; disease activity or prior therapy possibly contributed. By cycle point C4D1, TCR diversity had risen significantly in CD4+ cells (but not CD8+ cells).

With no exception, relapse followed autologous stem cell transplantation in all patients, and brentuximab vedotin exposure varied. CDR1 and CDR2 from the germline V gene are LNHDA and SQIVND (reference sequence). V was cut by 7 bases and J by 2 bases, with 13 bases left in between. CDR3 length equals 14 residues. The specimen was peripheral blood mononuclear cells (PBMCs), collected at baseline. This receptor was taken from a human donor with classical Hodgkin lymphoma. The J gene is TRBJ2-3, the V gene TRBV19; possible D gene TRBD2, 6 bases. CDR3: CASKGTPFTDTQYF. CDR3 DNA: TGTGCCAGTAAGGGGACTCCCTTCACAGATACGCAGTATTTT.